This T cell receptor (beta chain) originates from a study of T cell responses to AZD1222 COVID-19 vaccine. Trimming cost V 0 bases and J 8 bases, with 14 bases left between them. Per germline, CDR1 LGHNA and CDR2 YSLEER. The CDR3 runs to 16 residues. The protocol was immunoSEQ multiplex PCR, while the TCRdb copy is restricted to in-frame clones and leaves out a portion. The sample holds about 150,000 clones, 88% seen once. Regarding this clone: What it binds is unknown.

Study-wide points: Just a handful of AZD1222 recipients were seropositive at baseline. Across spike, vaccine-associated CD4 TCRs were found, dominant at 160-218 and 743-854.

The chain is built from TRBV4-3 and TRBJ1-6; D is uncertain. Sample: peripheral blood, taken on day 0 of AZD1222 vaccination. The TCR originated in an adult in good health. CDR3 in amino acids: CASSQEGQAGDSPLHF. The CDR3 DNA reads as TGCGCCAGCAGCCAAGAGGGCCAGGCGGGTGATTCACCCCTCCACTTT.